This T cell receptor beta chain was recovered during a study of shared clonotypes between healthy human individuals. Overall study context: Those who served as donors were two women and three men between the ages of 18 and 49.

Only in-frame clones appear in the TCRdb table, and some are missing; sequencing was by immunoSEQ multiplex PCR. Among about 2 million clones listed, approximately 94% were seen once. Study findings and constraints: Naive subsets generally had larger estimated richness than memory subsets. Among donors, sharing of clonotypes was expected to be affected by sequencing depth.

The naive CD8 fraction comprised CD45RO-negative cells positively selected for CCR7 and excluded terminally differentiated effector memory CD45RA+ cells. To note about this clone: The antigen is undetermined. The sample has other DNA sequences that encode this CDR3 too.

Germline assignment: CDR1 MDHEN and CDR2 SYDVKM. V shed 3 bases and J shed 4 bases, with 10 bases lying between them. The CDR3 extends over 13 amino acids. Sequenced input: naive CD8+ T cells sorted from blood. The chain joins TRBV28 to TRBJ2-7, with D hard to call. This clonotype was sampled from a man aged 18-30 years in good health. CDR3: CASSFGQSYEQYF. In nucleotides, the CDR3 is TGTGCCAGCAGTTTTGGTCAATCTTACGAGCAGTACTTC.